The clone carrying this T cell receptor beta chain was observed a few times. This record belongs to a study of blood T cell repertoires in COVID-19. Study at large: In each case, the material was cDNA or gDNA derived from T cells, B-cell-depleted T cells, or PBMCs.

The repertoire was sequenced with immunoSEQ multiplex PCR; TCRdb's copy has only in-frame clones and lacks some. The data show more than 130,000 clones, 84% seen once. The V gene end was trimmed by 4 bases and the J gene end by 8 bases; junction bases not matched to a gene: 6. The length of the CDR3 is 13 residues. Germline V gene data show CDR1 as SGHRS and CDR2 as YFSETQ. This receptor was taken from a human donor in a cohort sampled during active COVID-19. The specimen was peripheral blood. The chain links TRBV5-1 to TRBJ1-3, with TRBD1 matching 7 bases. The CDR3 protein is CASSADREDTIYF. Here the CDR3 DNA reads TGCGCCAGCAGCGCAGACAGGGAAGACACCATATATTTT.